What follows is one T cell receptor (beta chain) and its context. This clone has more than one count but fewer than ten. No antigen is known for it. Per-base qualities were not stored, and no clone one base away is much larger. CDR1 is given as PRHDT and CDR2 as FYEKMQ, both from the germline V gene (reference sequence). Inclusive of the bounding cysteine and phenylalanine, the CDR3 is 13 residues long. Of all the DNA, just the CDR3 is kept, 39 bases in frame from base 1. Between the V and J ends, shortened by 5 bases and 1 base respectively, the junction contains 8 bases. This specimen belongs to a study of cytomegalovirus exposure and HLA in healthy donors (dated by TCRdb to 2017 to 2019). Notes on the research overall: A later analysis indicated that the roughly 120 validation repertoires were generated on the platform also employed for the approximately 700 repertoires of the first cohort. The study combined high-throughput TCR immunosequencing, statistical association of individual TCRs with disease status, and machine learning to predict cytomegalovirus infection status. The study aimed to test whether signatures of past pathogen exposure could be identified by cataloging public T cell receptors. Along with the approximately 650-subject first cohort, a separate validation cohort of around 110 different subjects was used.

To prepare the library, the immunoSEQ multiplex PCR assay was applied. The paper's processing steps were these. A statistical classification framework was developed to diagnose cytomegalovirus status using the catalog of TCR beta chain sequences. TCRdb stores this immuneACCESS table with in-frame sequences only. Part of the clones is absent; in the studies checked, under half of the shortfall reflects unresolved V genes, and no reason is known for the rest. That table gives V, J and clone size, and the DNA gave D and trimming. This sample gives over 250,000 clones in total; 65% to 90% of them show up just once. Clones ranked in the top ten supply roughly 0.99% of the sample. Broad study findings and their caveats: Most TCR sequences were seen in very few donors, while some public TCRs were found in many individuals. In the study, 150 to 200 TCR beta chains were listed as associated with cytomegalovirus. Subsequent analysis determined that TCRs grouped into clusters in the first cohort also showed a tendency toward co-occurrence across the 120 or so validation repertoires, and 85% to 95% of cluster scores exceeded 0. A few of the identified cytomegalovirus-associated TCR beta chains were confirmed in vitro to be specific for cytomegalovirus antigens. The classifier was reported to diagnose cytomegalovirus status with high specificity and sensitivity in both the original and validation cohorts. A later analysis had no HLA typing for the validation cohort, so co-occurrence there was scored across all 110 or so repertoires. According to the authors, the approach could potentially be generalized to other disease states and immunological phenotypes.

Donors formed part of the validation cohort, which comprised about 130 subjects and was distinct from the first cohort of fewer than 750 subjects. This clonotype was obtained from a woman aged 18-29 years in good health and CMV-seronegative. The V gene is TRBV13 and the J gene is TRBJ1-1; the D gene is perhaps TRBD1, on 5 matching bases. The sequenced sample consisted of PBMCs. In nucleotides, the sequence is TGTGCCAGCAGCATAACAGGGAACACTGAAGCTTTCTTT. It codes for CASSITGNTEAFF.